Following are 17 T cell receptor beta chains from one sample sequenced in a study of shared clonotypes between healthy human individuals. Libraries were prepared by immunoSEQ multiplex PCR; TCRdb keeps only in-frame clonotypes and omits some of them. The sample lists about 700,000 clones; 90% to 95% were seen once. CD45RO-negative cells were positively selected for CCR7, leaving out terminally differentiated effector memory CD45RA+ cells. Material for sequencing was naive CD8+ T cells sorted from blood. The receptors shown here come from a man aged 25 to 45 in good health.

The J gene is TRBJ2-3, the V gene TRBV5-1; 10 nucleotides match TRBD1. V shed 5 bases, J shed 3 bases, and the junction held 6 bases outside the gene matches. CDR1 SGHRS and CDR2 YFSETQ come from the germline V gene. This CDR3 contains 15 residues. The CDR3 here is CASSWTGGLTDTQYF. The CDR3 bases are TGCGCCAGCAGTTGGACAGGGGGTTTGACAGATACGCAGTATTTT.

The chain recombines TRBV19 with TRBJ2-7, with D tentatively TRBD1 or TRBD2 (6 bases each). The CDR3 consists of 16 residues. The germline V gene has CDR1 LNHDA and CDR2 SQIVND (reference sequence). Trimming removed 5 bases at V and 5 bases at J, with 22 bases between. CDR3 protein: CASSWGAGTRGDEQYF. DNA of the CDR3: TGTGCCAGTAGTTGGGGCGCGGGGACCAGGGGCGACGAGCAGTACTTC.

The chain carries TRBV27 and TRBJ2-3, with no clear D. From germline, CDR1 is MNHEY and CDR2 SMNVEV (reference sequence). Trimming removed 6 bases from V and 2 bases from J, with 12 bases in between. This CDR3 spans 14 amino acids. CDR3: CASRSPTFTDTQYF. CDR3 coding DNA: TGTGCCAGCAGGAGCCCGACCTTCACAGATACGCAGTATTTT.

The chain links TRBV9 to TRBJ2-2; D not certain. The CDR3 consists of 15 residues. Trimming stripped 3 bases from V and 0 bases from J, with 9 bases between. The V gene's germline CDR1 is SGDLS and CDR2 YYNGEE. The CDR3 region is CASSDKNSNTGELFF. The DNA for the CDR3 is TGTGCCAGCAGCGACAAAAATTCGAACACCGGGGAGCTGTTTTTT.

This clone was recorded only once. This chain links TRBV28 with TRBJ1-1; D is uncertain. CDR1 is MDHEN and CDR2 is SYDVKM in the germline V gene. With 4 bases removed from V and 0 bases from J, the gap between germline ends came to 24 bases. The CDR3 runs 19 residues. The CDR3 spells CASSSSFGISSSLNTEAFF. The CDR3 DNA follows: TGTGCCAGCAGTTCATCGTTTGGGATAAGTTCCAGCCTGAACACTGAAGCTTTCTTT.

The chain joins TRBV19 to TRBJ2-4; 12 nucleotides match TRBD2. The junction had 8 bases not matched to a gene; V was cut back by 1 base and J by 4 bases. CDR1 LNHDA and CDR2 SQIVND come from the germline V gene (reference sequence). The CDR3 contains 18 residues. CDR3 coding DNA: TGTGCCAGTAGTATAGGTTTTAGGACTAGCGGGATGAAAAACATTCAGTACTTC. This encodes CASSIGFRTSGMKNIQYF.

V and J are TRBV25-1 and TRBJ2-7, with D tentatively TRBD1 or TRBD2 (6 bases each). V was clipped by 1 base and J by 6 bases, with 13 bases between them. Per germline, CDR1 MGHDK and CDR2 SYGVNS. This CDR3 contains 14 residues. CDR3 sequence: CASSEFVGGAEQYF. CDR3 DNA sequence: TGTGCCAGCAGTGAATTCGTCGGGGGCGCCGAGCAGTACTTC.

The rearrangement joins TRBV5-6 to TRBJ1-2, with D unclear. Germline lookup yields CDR1 SGHDT and CDR2 YYEEEE. This CDR3 has 19 amino acids. Trimming stripped 2 bases from V and 2 bases from J, with 25 bases between. This chain's CDR3 is CASSFTTPPWGGLNYGYTF. DNA of the CDR3: TGTGCCAGCAGCTTTACTACTCCACCCTGGGGAGGGCTCAACTATGGCTACACCTTC.

This sequence joins TRBV19 and TRBJ2-7; 11 bases line up with TRBD2. Trimming cost V 3 bases and J 3 bases; bases outside gene matches: 4. Germline V lookup: CDR1 LNHDA, CDR2 SQIVND (reference sequence). This CDR3 spans 15 amino acids. CDR3 bases: TGTGCCAGTAGTATCTGGCTAGCGGGAGGCTACGAGCAGTACTTC. Residues: CASSIWLAGGYEQYF.

The chain is built from TRBV29-1 and TRBJ2-1; no firm D call. V was clipped by 1 base and J by 0 bases, with 10 bases between them. The CDR3 runs 15 residues. Germline loops: CDR1 SQVTM, CDR2 ANQGSEA. Here the CDR3 DNA reads TGCAGCGTTGAAGCCAGTGCAAGCTCCTACAATGAGCAGTTCTTC. This translates into CSVEASASSYNEQFF.

V is TRBV29-1 and J is TRBJ1-2; D unclear. The CDR3 contains 13 residues. V was cut by 4 bases and J by 0 bases, with 9 bases left in between. Germline loops: CDR1 SQVTM, CDR2 ANQGSEA. The CDR3 bases are TGCAGCGTTGTTCTCAGTACTAACTATGGCTACACCTTC. Translation: CSVVLSTNYGYTF.

This clone was picked up a small number of times. This chain uses TRBV7-9 with TRBJ1-5; 8 bases are a match to TRBD1. J gave up 12 bases and V 4 bases, and 2 bases lay outside the gene matches. Germline V gives CDR1 SEHNR, CDR2 FQNEAQ (reference sequence). The CDR3 totals 11 residues. The CDR3 here is CASSSDRVQHF. The CDR3, as DNA: TGTGCCAGCAGCTCGGACAGGGTCCAGCATTTT.

The rearrangement uses TRBV27 and TRBJ1-2, with 11 bases matching TRBD1. This CDR3 region has 17 residues. CDR1 is MNHEY and CDR2 is SMNVEV in the germline V gene (reference sequence). Trimming took 4 bases from V and 1 from J; bases not matched to a gene: 8. CDR3 sequence (DNA): TGTGCCAGCAGTTCCCGGACAGGGGGCATCTTTAACTATGGCTACACCTTC. As protein: CASSSRTGGIFNYGYTF.

This chain uses TRBV27 with TRBJ2-1; either TRBD1 or TRBD2 may supply D (5 bases each). This CDR3 comprises 13 residues. V lost 2 bases and J lost 9, with 11 bases in between. Germline-derived CDR1 and CDR2 are MNHEY and SMNVEV (reference sequence). The CDR3 protein is CASSLGTRGEQFF. The CDR3 DNA sequence: TGTGCCAGCAGTTTAGGGACCCGCGGTGAGCAGTTCTTC.

The chain combines TRBV10-2 with TRBJ2-7; D is possibly TRBD2 (6 bases). Germline values: CDR1 WSHSY, CDR2 SAAADI. V was clipped by 8 bases and J by 5 bases, with 22 bases between them. This CDR3 is 15 amino acids long. DNA of the CDR3: TGCGCCAGCGGCTTAAAGACTAGGCGGTACGACGAGCAGTACTTC. Protein product: CASGLKTRRYDEQYF.

The table lists this clone with a count of one. The J gene is TRBJ2-5, the V gene TRBV4-2, with 15 bases fitting TRBD2. V gave up 4 bases and J gave up 5 bases; unmatched junction bases: 5. The germline V gene encodes CDR1 LGHNA and CDR2 YNFKEQ. This CDR3 comprises 16 residues. The chain's CDR3 is CASSPRTSGRGETQYF. In nucleotides, the CDR3 is TGTGCCAGCAGCCCCCGGACTAGCGGGAGGGGGGAGACCCAGTACTTC.

In the case of this clone: Other DNA sequences in this specimen translate into the identical CDR3. The chain employs TRBV10-1 and TRBJ2-7; perhaps D is TRBD1 or TRBD2 (5 bases each). Between the trimmed V and J ends, which lost 0 bases and 4 bases, there was a span of 7 bases. CDR1 is WNHNN and CDR2 is SYGVQD in the germline V gene (reference sequence). The CDR3 covers 13 residues. In DNA form, the CDR3 reads TGCGCCAGCAGTGAGTCGGGGGTTTACGAGCAGTACTTC. It specifies CASSESGVYEQYF.